The clone carrying this T cell receptor (beta chain) was recorded many times. TCRdb ran MiXCR on the RACE reads and lists one entry per CDR3 protein. The table shows about 340,000 distinct CDR3 sequences, with around 7% occurring only once. Germline V CDR1 and CDR2: SGHRS, YFSETQ. The V end lost 7 bases, the J end lost 7 bases, and 15 bases lay between the germline ends. The CDR3 has 13 amino acids. Time point indicated: patch test 1, 2 weeks after DPC sensitization. The treatment: therapeutic diphenylcyclopropenone sensitization with weekly scalp DPC. This entry comes from a study of human T cells and chemical hapten exposure. The wider study: Patients additionally received therapeutic doses of diphenylcyclopropenone on the scalp once a week, and this continued throughout the approximately 26-week study. The patient population, which was mostly female, had alopecia areata, totalis or universalis.

This sequence joins TRBV5-1 and TRBJ2-1; D perhaps matches TRBD2 (5 bases). Here the sequenced sample was whole blood, taken in connection with sensitization to the hapten diphenylcyclopropenone (DPC). This TCR came from a woman aged 18-35 years with alopecia areata. Some clones in this sample may be carry-over from other donors' samples. In nucleotides, the CDR3 is TGCGCCAGCGGCGGTAGTCGGAGGAATGAGCAGTTCTTC. The encoded protein is CASGGSRRNEQFF.